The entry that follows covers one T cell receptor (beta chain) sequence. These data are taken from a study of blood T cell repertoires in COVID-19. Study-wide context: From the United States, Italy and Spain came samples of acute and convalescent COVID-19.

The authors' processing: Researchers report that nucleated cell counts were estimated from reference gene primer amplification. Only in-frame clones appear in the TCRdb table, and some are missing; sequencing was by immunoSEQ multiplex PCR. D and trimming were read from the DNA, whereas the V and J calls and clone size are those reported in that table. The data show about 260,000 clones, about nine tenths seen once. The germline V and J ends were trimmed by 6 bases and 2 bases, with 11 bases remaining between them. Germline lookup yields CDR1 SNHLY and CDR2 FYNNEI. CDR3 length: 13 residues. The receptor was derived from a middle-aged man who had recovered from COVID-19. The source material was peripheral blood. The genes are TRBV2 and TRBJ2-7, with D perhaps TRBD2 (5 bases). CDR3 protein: CASRVDSTYEQYF. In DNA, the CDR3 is TGTGCCAGCAGAGTGGACTCCACCTACGAGCAGTACTTC.